This TCR beta chain was profiled in a study of cytomegalovirus exposure and HLA in healthy donors. Whole-study results and caveats: The authors considered a cluster of highly shared sequence variants likely to be a sequencing artifact.

PCR used 60 Vbeta primers and 13 Jbeta primers. Assay: immunoSEQ multiplex PCR; the TCRdb copy retains only in-frame clones and omits some. Counted here are about 140,000 clones, 65% to 70% occurring once; the ten biggest clones make up under 11%. Comment on this clone: Its antigen is as yet unknown.

Trimming left V 4 bases short and J 4 bases short, with 13 bases between. Germline V lookup: CDR1 MNHEY, CDR2 SMNVEV (reference sequence). The CDR3 contains 14 residues. Sequencing used PBMCs. The source is a young man in good health and CMV-seropositive. This chain connects TRBV27 to TRBJ1-1; D gene ambiguous. Here the CDR3 reads CASSSPSWSTEAFF. In nucleotides, the CDR3 is TGTGCCAGCAGTTCCCCAAGCTGGTCCACTGAAGCTTTCTTT.